These 23 T cell receptor beta chains originate from one sample sequenced in a study of cytomegalovirus exposure and HLA in healthy donors. In the PCR, 60 Vbeta and 13 Jbeta primers were used. Profiling relied on immunoSEQ multiplex PCR, and the TCRdb table lists in-frame clones only, not all of them. Of approximately 110,000 clones in the sample, approximately 81% were seen once. The sequenced sample was PBMCs. The receptors stem from a woman aged 18-29 years in good health and CMV-seropositive.

This chain links TRBV5-1 with TRBJ2-7, with D possibly being TRBD1 (6 bases). This CDR3 has 17 residues. In germline, CDR1 is SGHRS, CDR2 YFSETQ. V dropped 0 bases and J dropped 2 bases, with 18 bases sitting between them. The DNA for the CDR3 is TGCGCCAGCAGCTTGGCCTATCGGACAGTGAAAGCCTACGAGCAGTACTTC. Encoded protein: CASSLAYRTVKAYEQYF.

DNA for the CDR3: TGTGCCAGCAGCCACTCGGCCAGGGCGACCCCCTACGAGCAGTACTTC. Amino acid sequence: CASSHSARATPYEQYF. The chain uses TRBV7-2 and TRBJ2-7, with D possibly being TRBD1 (5 bases). The V and J ends lost 5 bases and 2 bases respectively, with 19 bases between them. Germline V CDR1 and CDR2: SGHTA, FQGNSA. CDR3 length: 16 amino acids.

The V and J genes are TRBV19 and TRBJ2-7, with 10 bases that match TRBD1. Trimming removed 1 base from V and 6 bases from J; junction bases left unmatched: 6. The CDR3 is 15 amino acids. Germline assignment: CDR1 LNHDA and CDR2 SQIVND (reference sequence). CDR3 sequence reads: CASSIVGTGVGEQYF. The CDR3 DNA sequence: TGTGCCAGTAGTATAGTAGGGACAGGGGTCGGCGAGCAGTACTTC.

The chain joins TRBV5-4 to TRBJ1-3, with TRBD1 matching 9 bases. Germline V gene data show CDR1 as SGHNT and CDR2 as YYREEE (reference sequence). J lost 3 bases, V lost 2 bases, and 3 bases had no gene match. CDR3 size: 15 residues. CDR3 sequence: CASSFDRGIGNTIYF. In nucleotides, the CDR3 is TGTGCCAGCAGCTTCGACAGGGGGATTGGAAACACCATATATTTT.

V gene TRBV14 combines with J gene TRBJ2-3; 16 nucleotides line up with TRBD2. The CDR3 length is 19 residues. Germline trimming cut 2 bases from V and 3 bases from J; bases unmatched to any gene: 8. Germline values: CDR1 SGHDN, CDR2 FVKESK. CDR3 residues: CASSQFGTSGRAKTDTQYF. CDR3 nucleotides: TGTGCCAGCAGCCAATTCGGGACTAGCGGGAGGGCCAAGACAGATACGCAGTATTTT.

The chain couples TRBV7-8 to TRBJ2-7; D is uncertain. V lost 3 bases, J lost 6 bases, and 15 bases lay in between. The CDR3 runs to 14 residues. Germline loops: CDR1 SGHVS, CDR2 FQNEAQ. CDR3 protein: CASSFTLHSGEQYF. In DNA, the CDR3 is TGTGCCAGCAGCTTTACTCTTCACTCCGGCGAGCAGTACTTC.

The chain combines TRBV28 with TRBJ2-4; D perhaps matches TRBD1 (6 bases). Germline loops: CDR1 MDHEN, CDR2 SYDVKM. Deletions cut 8 bases from V and 3 bases from J, with 11 bases between. CDR3 size: 13 residues. The chain's CDR3 is CASGGQNKNIQYF. CDR3 bases: TGTGCCAGCGGTGGACAGAACAAAAACATTCAGTACTTC.

The chain carries TRBV4-2 and TRBJ1-2, with TRBD1 matching 8 bases. CDR3 length: 15 amino acids. The V segment lost 2 bases and the J segment 0 bases; nucleotides outside the gene matches: 2. The germline CDR1 and CDR2 sequences are LGHNA and YNFKEQ. CDR3 amino acids: CASSQLTGANYGYTF. CDR3 bases: TGTGCCAGCAGCCAATTGACAGGGGCTAACTATGGCTACACCTTC.

This chain joins TRBV4-1 and TRBJ2-5, with a weak D call TRBD2 (6 bases). The CDR3 has 14 amino acids. V lost 1 base and J lost 6, with 12 bases in between. Germline CDR1 and CDR2: MGHRA and YSYEKL. The CDR3 DNA follows: TGCGCCAGCAGCCAAGTCGGGGGAGTAAAGACCCAGTACTTC. Protein sequence: CASSQVGGVKTQYF.

This clone was found once. The gene calls are TRBV6-5 and TRBJ1-1; 8 nucleotides line up with TRBD1. The junction had 5 bases not matched to a gene; V was cut back by 4 bases and J by 4 bases. Germline V gene data show CDR1 as MNHEY and CDR2 as SVGAGI. The CDR3 consists of 14 residues. CDR3 nucleotides: TGTGCCAGCAGTTCGCTCAGGGGGCTCACTGAAGCTTTCTTT. It specifies CASSSLRGLTEAFF.

Details on this clone: Sequence at one end of the junction differs from germline and may be a read error. The genes are TRBV6-1 and TRBJ2-5; 8 nucleotides align to TRBD2. The length of the CDR3 is 12 residues. Germline V gene sequence: CDR1 MNHNS, CDR2 SASEGT. The CDR3 nucleotides are TGTGCCAGCACGCAAGGGACTAGACTTGCGAACTTC. Translated: CASTQGTRLANF.

The genes are TRBV7-9 and TRBJ1-2; D possibly corresponds to TRBD1 (5 bases). The CDR3 contains 13 residues. Deletions cut 8 bases from V and 5 bases from J, with 15 bases between. From germline, CDR1 is SEHNR and CDR2 FQNEAQ (reference sequence). DNA of the CDR3: TGTGCCAGCCCTCGGGGGTTTCTTTATGGCTACACCTTC. Protein sequence: CASPRGFLYGYTF.

This clone has just one count. The chain links TRBV28 to TRBJ1-5; 9 bases align to TRBD1. This CDR3 comprises 15 residues. Germline trimming cut 5 bases from V and 4 bases from J; bases unmatched to any gene: 6. Germline CDR1 and CDR2: MDHEN and SYDVKM. CDR3 region: CASSKTGGGNQPQHF. The DNA for the CDR3 is TGTGCCAGCAGTAAAACAGGGGGCGGGAATCAGCCCCAGCATTTT.

The V gene is TRBV5-1, the J gene TRBJ2-3; 9 bases line up with TRBD2. CDR3 length equals 16 residues. With V trimmed by 3 bases and J by 4 bases, 9 bases remained unmatched. Looked up from germline, CDR1 is SGHRS and CDR2 is YFSETQ. The CDR3 DNA reads as TGCGCCAGCAGCTCGACCCGAGCGGGAGGTGCAGATACGCAGTATTTT. Encoded protein: CASSSTRAGGADTQYF.

The rearrangement links TRBV30 to TRBJ2-7, with D possibly being TRBD1 (8 bases). V dropped 3 bases and J dropped 2 bases, with 20 bases sitting between them. Germline V gene data show CDR1 as GTSNPN and CDR2 as SVGIG (reference sequence). The CDR3 is made up of 16 amino acids. The DNA for the CDR3 is TGTGCCTGGAGCGCGCACTGGACAGGGAGGGCCTACGAGCAGTACTTC. Translating gives CAWSAHWTGRAYEQYF.

In its sample, this clone was seen once. The chain couples TRBV14 to TRBJ2-1; possible D gene TRBD1, 6 bases. Germline assignment: CDR1 SGHDN and CDR2 FVKESK. CDR3 length: 12 residues. With 6 bases removed from V and 8 bases from J, the gap between germline ends came to 11 bases. CDR3 nucleotides: TGTGCCAGCAGACATGCAGGGGATGAGCAGTTCTTC. Translating it yields CASRHAGDEQFF.

This chain links TRBV4-1 with TRBJ1-1, with TRBD1 identical over 7 bases. The CDR3 runs to 15 residues. Germline V gives CDR1 MGHRA, CDR2 YSYEKL. The ends lost 4 bases at V and 1 base at J; junction bases unmatched: 6. This chain's CDR3 is CASSRGTERNTEAFF. As DNA, the CDR3 is TGCGCCAGCAGCCGGGGGACAGAGAGGAACACTGAAGCTTTCTTT.

The rearrangement links TRBV7-8 to TRBJ1-1; 10 bases agree with TRBD1. The CDR3 runs to 15 residues. The V gene's germline CDR1 is SGHVS and CDR2 FQNEAQ. V was clipped by 7 bases and J by 0 bases; unmatched bases: 5. CDR3 bases: TGTGCCAGCATTCGAGGGACAGGGGTGAACACTGAAGCTTTCTTT. Translating gives CASIRGTGVNTEAFF. The variable domain in full, with the rest retrieved from reference TRBV7-8 and TRBJ1-1, is GAGVSQSPRYKVAKRGQDVALRCDPISGHVSLFWYQQALGQGPEFLTYFQNEAQLDKSGLPSDRFFAERPEGSVSTLKIQRTQQEDSAVYLCASIRGTGVNTEAFFGQGTRLTVV.

The DNA for the CDR3 is TGTGCCAGCAGCATTATGCGGGACCAGCCCCAGCATTTT. This codes for CASSIMRDQPQHF. J is TRBJ1-5 and V is TRBV7-6; D possibly corresponds to TRBD1 (5 bases). The CDR3 sequence is 13 residues long. The germline V gene encodes CDR1 SGHVS and CDR2 FNYEAQ. V gave up 5 bases and J gave up 7 bases, with 12 bases separating them. The full variable domain, completed using reference TRBV7-6 and TRBJ1-5, is GAGVSQSPRYKVTKRGQDVALRCDPISGHVSLYWYRQALGQGPEFLTYFNYEAQQDKSGLPNDRFSAERPEGSISTLTIQRTEQRDSAMYRCASSIMRDQPQHFGDGTRLSIL.

The CDR3 DNA follows: TGTGCCAGCAGCCCTCAACAGGGTAAAGTGGACTATGGCTACACCTTC. Amino acids: CASSPQQGKVDYGYTF. The J gene is TRBJ1-2, the V gene TRBV25-1; D is perhaps TRBD1 (6 bases). The CDR3 consists of 16 residues. The V end lost 6 bases, the J end lost 3 bases, and 20 bases lay between the germline ends. Germline V gives CDR1 MGHDK, CDR2 SYGVNS.

J is TRBJ1-1 and V is TRBV10-3; D is ambiguous. Between the trimmed V and J ends, which lost 6 bases and 5 bases, there was a span of 16 bases. Germline CDR1 reads ENHRY; CDR2 reads SYGVKD. The CDR3 loop spans 14 amino acids. Here the CDR3 DNA reads TGTGCCATCAGCCACCCAAAACCGGGGACTGAAGCTTTCTTT. Translating gives CAISHPKPGTEAFF.

CDR3 sequence (DNA): TGTGCCAGCAGTTTAAGGCGGGAGACCCACGAGCAGTACTTC. Protein sequence: CASSLRRETHEQYF. The chain couples TRBV28 to TRBJ2-7, with 7 positions matching TRBD2. V was pared by 2 bases and J by 5 bases, with 6 bases of the junction left unmatched. Germline V gene lookup returns CDR1 MDHEN and CDR2 SYDVKM. The CDR3 is made up of 14 amino acids.

The chain couples TRBV19 to TRBJ1-2; 9 bases match TRBD1. V was pared by 3 bases and J by 8 bases, with 7 bases of the junction left unmatched. The CDR3 runs 14 residues. The V gene's germline CDR1 is LNHDA and CDR2 SQIVND (reference sequence). As DNA, the CDR3 is TGTGCCAGTAGTATTGGCGGGACAGGGCGAGGCTACACCTTC. It specifies CASSIGGTGRGYTF.